Sequencing of this T cell receptor (beta chain) was carried out in a study of shared clonotypes between healthy human individuals (dated by TCRdb to 2020 to 2022). The study in broad terms: Three men and a couple of women, aged 18 to 49 years, made up the cohort. To estimate repertoire size and how much clonotype sharing occurs between individuals, the study deeply sequenced the blood TCR repertoires of several healthy adults. Per donor, three plates each were used for CD4 naive and CD4 memory, two for CD8 naive, and one for CD8 memory. Different laboratories and diverse techniques were used to prepare libraries and sequence TCR repertoires, to increase sequencing depth and limit assay-specific biases. Leukapheresis yielded between about 0.85 and 10 billion PBMCs per donor.

What the study reported, not specific to this receptor: Compared with non-shared clonotypes, clonotypes shared by all four sorted-subset donors had higher generation probabilities. Rarefaction of sorted-subset datasets indicated incomplete sequencing despite the large sequencing depth. Based on pairwise subsampling, the degree of clonotype sharing among donors was expected to be affected by sequencing depth. Estimated clonotype richness was generally larger for naive than for memory subsets. Because the study included only a small number of donors, the genetic and exposure-history diversity represented was limited. Sharing across a few donors was observed for approximately 5% of naive CD4, over 3% of naive CD8, roughly 2.4% of memory CD4, and approximately 0.41% of memory CD8 clonotypes. Only blood was sampled, and tissue TCR repertoires likely differ from those in blood.

Healthy HIV-negative adults with no recently reported acute infections or vaccinations were included as donors. Only Caucasian adults living in Nashville, Tennessee, USA were represented among the donors. CD4+ T cells were enriched by magnetic negative selection; naive cells were then positively selected on CD45RA, and the negative fraction formed the memory subset. Blood was collected by leukapheresis, and PBMCs were isolated by Ficoll-Histopaque density gradient centrifugation and then cryopreserved in liquid nitrogen vapor phase. Analytical flow cytometry was used to check the purity and quantity of each magnetically sorted T cell population. Genomic DNA was isolated from each sorted fraction and quantified by UV absorbance on a Nanodrop 2000c. The CDR3 measures 16 amino acids from cysteine to phenylalanine. Only the CDR3 DNA is retained, 48 bases long and in frame from the first base. Taken from the germline V gene, the CDR1 and CDR2 loops are SNHLY and FYNNEI. The germline ends are 23 bases apart after V is trimmed by 8 bases and J by 6 bases.

On this clone: Its antigen specificity is not known. Base quality data are lacking; no much larger clone is found one base away.

Using the deep immunoSEQ assay, multiplex PCR amplified TCR CDR3 regions from genomic DNA. Extracted genomic DNA from each cell subset was spread evenly across all wells of several immunoSEQ 96-well plates, with each plate serving as a replicate. For sorted subsets, roughly 200 ng of genomic DNA, equivalent to some 33,000 T cell genomes, went into each replicate PCR. The purified libraries were quantified using a Qubit 3.0 fluorometer, sized with a Bioanalyzer 2100, and then quantified again using the KAPA Library Quantification kit. Each immunoSEQ 96-well plate was sequenced on its own single-read 150-cycle Illumina NextSeq 550 flow cell. On the study's bioinformatics: Because the immunoSEQ output included only junctional sequences and no quality scores, the filtering could not be the same as the filtering used for full-length reads. To assign V/J genes and CDR3, sequences were annotated using PyIR, a Python wrapper for IgBLAST v1.9, with IMGT germline references. Reads were removed for weak V/J assignments (E-value above 1e-6), missing CDR3, stop codons, out-of-frame junctions, or ambiguous translated residues. V3J clonotypes were defined by identical inferred V gene, J gene, and CDR3 amino acid sequence. The percentage overlap between two repertoires was calculated by dividing the number of shared unique clonotypes by the size of the smaller repertoire. Richness of each repertoire was evaluated using RTK rarefaction, the Chao1 estimator, and Recon v2.1 estimates of unobserved clonotypes. OLGA was used to compute generation probabilities for all TCRbeta clonotypes that the gDNA method yielded from several donors. This is the immuneACCESS table as TCRdb keeps it, with only in-frame sequences that have V and J called. A part of the clones is gone; compared with another copy, unresolved V genes explain less than half, and the rest is unexplained. V, J and clone size are taken as reported in that table, and D and trimming were inferred from the DNA itself. The sample table shows some 2.1 million clones, and approximately 95% are seen once. Together, the top ten hold 0.13% of the sample.

The chain joins TRBV2 to TRBJ2-1; the best D guess is TRBD1, with 5 bases matching. The receptor comes from a man younger than 35 in good health. The sample comprised naive CD4+ T cells sorted from blood. In light of the paper, this sample's cell subset or site label describes: CD45RA+ positively selected. The nucleotide sequence is given as TGTGCCAGCCTTACCTTCACAGGACGCCACCTCAATGAGCAGTTCTTC. Translated, it gives CASLTFTGRHLNEQFF.